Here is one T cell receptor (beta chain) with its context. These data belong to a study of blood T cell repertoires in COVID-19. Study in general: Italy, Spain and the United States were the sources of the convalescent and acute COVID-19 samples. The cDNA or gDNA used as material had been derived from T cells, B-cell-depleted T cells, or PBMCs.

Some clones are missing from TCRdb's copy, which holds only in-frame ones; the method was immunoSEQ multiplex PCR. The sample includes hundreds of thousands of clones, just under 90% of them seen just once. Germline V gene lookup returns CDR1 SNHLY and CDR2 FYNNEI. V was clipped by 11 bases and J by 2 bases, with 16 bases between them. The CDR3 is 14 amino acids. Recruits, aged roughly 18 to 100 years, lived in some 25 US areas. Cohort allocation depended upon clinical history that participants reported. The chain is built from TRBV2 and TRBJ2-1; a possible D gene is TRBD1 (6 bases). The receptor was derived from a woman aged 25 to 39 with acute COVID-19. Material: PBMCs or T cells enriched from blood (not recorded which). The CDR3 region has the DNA TGTGCCCACCGGAGACAGGCGACCTACAATGAGCAGTTCTTC. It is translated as CAHRRQATYNEQFF.